The 3 T cell receptor beta chains reported below all come from one sample, sequenced in a study of blood T cells in healthy people across ages (dated by TCRdb to between 2014 and 2017). The library was built by means of 5' RACE. The sequencing machine was an Illumina HiSeq 2500. A second PCR of about 6 to 12 cycles was run with a J-beta primer mix and a sample-barcoded 5' primer. The raw public reads went through TCRdb reprocessing: fastp at Q25, MiXCR clone calling, in-frame beta chains kept. CDR3 protein duplicates are merged, each entry listing the most common genes and DNA. The table for this sample lists roughly 1.7 million distinct CDR3 sequences; roughly 30% of them were counted only once. Around 10% of the sample comes from the top ten. Sequenced: blood. The receptors originated from a woman aged 30 to 39 in good health.

This clonotype was counted only a few times. This sequence joins TRBV7-2 and TRBJ2-1; 11 nucleotides line up with TRBD2. Germline V gene data show CDR1 as SGHTA and CDR2 as FQGNSA. This CDR3 contains 15 residues. With V trimmed by 3 bases and J by 7 bases, 5 bases remained unmatched. This chain's CDR3 is CASSFRLAGWNEQFF. For the CDR3, the DNA is TGTGCCAGCAGCTTCCGACTAGCGGGGTGGAATGAGCAGTTCTTC. The full variable domain, in which reference TRBV7-2 and TRBJ2-1 provide the parts outside the CDR3, is GAGVSQSPSNKVTEKGKDVELRCDPISGHTALYWYRQSLGQGLEFLIYFQGNSAPDKSGLPSDRFSAERTGGSVSTLTIQRTQQEDSAVYLCASSFRLAGWNEQFFGPGTRLTVL.

The V gene is TRBV6-5, the J gene TRBJ1-2; TRBD1 is a possible D gene (5 bases). This CDR3 has 13 amino acids. The V gene's germline CDR1 is MNHEY and CDR2 SVGAGI. Trimming shortened V by 6 bases and J by 8 bases, and 16 bases separated the two germline ends. The CDR3 coding sequence is TGTGCCAGCAGACCGGACAATTCGTGGGGCTACACCTTC. Its protein product is CASRPDNSWGYTF.

This chain uses TRBV21-1 with TRBJ2-7. TRBV21-1 represents a pseudogene. The CDR3 has 15 amino acids. This CDR3 is CASSKGWTCPYEQYF. CDR3 nucleotides: TGTGCCAGCAGCAAAGGGTGGACGTGCCCCTACGAGCAGTACTTC.